Included here is one T cell receptor (beta chain) sequence, with context. The data derive from a study of blood T cell repertoires in COVID-19. Participants had their cohort set by participant-reported clinical history. The V and J ends lost 5 bases and 2 bases respectively, with 9 bases between them. The germline V gene encodes CDR1 LNHDA and CDR2 SQIVND (reference sequence). This CDR3 is built from 13 residues. Profiling relied on immunoSEQ multiplex PCR, and the TCRdb table lists in-frame clones only, not all of them. The sample holds fewer than 450,000 clones, nearly 90% seen once. The sequence came from a woman in her 40s with acute COVID-19. The sample was PBMCs or T cells enriched from blood (not recorded which). The V gene is TRBV19, the J gene TRBJ1-2, with D perhaps TRBD1 (5 bases). The CDR3 loop reads CASSPAGNYGYTF. For the CDR3, the DNA is TGTGCCAGTAGTCCGGCAGGGAACTATGGCTACACCTTC.